This T cell receptor (beta chain) was recorded in a study of control samples from healthy donors and cancer patients. The germline CDR1 and CDR2 sequences are KGHDR and SFDVKD. Between the trimmed V and J ends, which lost 5 bases and 8 bases, there was a span of 12 bases. The CDR3 extends over 13 amino acids. Clones were sequenced by immunoSEQ multiplex PCR, and TCRdb holds only the in-frame ones, with some missing. This sample has about 120,000 clones, with about 91% found just once. This clonotype was obtained from a man aged 40-49 years in good health. Material: blood. This chain links TRBV24-1 with TRBJ2-1; D may be TRBD1 or TRBD2 (6 bases each). The CDR3 DNA is TGTGCCACCAGTGGGGGGGCAGTTGATGAGCAGTTCTTC. Amino acid sequence: CATSGGAVDEQFF.